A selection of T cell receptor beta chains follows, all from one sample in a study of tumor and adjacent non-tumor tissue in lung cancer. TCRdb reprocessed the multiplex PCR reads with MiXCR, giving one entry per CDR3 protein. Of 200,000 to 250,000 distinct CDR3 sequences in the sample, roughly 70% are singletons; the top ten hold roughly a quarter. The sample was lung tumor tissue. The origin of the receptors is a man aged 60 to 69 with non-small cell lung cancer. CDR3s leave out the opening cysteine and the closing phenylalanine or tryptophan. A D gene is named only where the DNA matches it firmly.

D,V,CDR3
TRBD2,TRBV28,ASGAGGGQETQY
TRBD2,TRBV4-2,TSSRRAGGLYNEQF
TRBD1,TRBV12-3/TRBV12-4,ASSRTGTKAF
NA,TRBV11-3,ASSLEGSSGVNVLT
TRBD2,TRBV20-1,SVRCLRNAGASETQY
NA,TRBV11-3,TSSLGKWREQY
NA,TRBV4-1,ASSPRQNTYNSPLH
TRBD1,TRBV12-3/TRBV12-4,ASTPVGTVDVTQY
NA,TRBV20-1,SAPAGSTGNTIY
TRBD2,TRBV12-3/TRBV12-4,ANSAGTTNTDTQY
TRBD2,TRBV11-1,ASSPELAGEGSYNEQF
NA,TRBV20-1,SARDPTSSYNSPIH
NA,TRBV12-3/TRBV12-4,ASSLASGTEAF
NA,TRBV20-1,SPPGAIVSYNEQF
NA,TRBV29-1,SVERDQNGYT
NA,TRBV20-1,IASHSGGVADTQY
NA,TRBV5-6,ASSLGPGNTGELF
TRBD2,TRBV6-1,ASSVWTSQSDTQY
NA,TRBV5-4,ASSFLGWETTDTQY
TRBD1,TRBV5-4,ASSPQGQETQY
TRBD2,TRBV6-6,ASRPGTSNGELF
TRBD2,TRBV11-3,ASSFHLGLAGTGELF
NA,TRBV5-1,ASSFPESYGYT
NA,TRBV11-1,ARSHRCQGRNEAF
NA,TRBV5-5,AGSLSGGGYT
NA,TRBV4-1,TSRQDWDSLKEAF
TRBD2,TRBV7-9,ARSSGTSLYSTDTQY
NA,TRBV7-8,ASNLRFKDGGYS
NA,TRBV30,AWSQGRGYT
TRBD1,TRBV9,ASSVLGQGARDTQY
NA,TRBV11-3,ASRAVGTNIKY
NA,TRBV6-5,ASKRLSPGQYTGELF
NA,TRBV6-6,ASRYSKDPIRYT
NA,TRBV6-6,ASRVAGANYGYT
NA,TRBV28,ASSFWRSNQPQH
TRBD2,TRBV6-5,ASADSGRGIKNEQF
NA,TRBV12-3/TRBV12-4,VSSWGQETQY
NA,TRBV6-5,ARSYNGVNYGYT
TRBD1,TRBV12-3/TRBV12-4,ASSSSGTGGRGYT
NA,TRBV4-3,ASSQGAAPASGGYT
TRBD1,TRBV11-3,ASRVTGGWETQY
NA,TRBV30,AWGRWPVNTEAF
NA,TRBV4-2,ASSSRGGENYGYT
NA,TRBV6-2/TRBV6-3,ASTDRTVRNEQS
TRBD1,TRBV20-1,SAIRGDRLRNYGYT
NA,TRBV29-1,SAALSGNAF
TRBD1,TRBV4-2,ASSQDGRGQGVSQPQY